These 30 T cell receptor beta chains were sequenced from one sample in a study of T cells in Graves' hyperthyroidism and ophthalmopathy. The CDR3 regions of TCR beta were amplified from RNA transcripts. RT-PCR in the first round (using the HTBI primer set) targeted the TCR CDR3. TCRdb reprocessed the multiplex PCR reads with MiXCR, giving one entry per CDR3 protein. The table lists approximately 620,000 distinct CDR3 sequences, 11% to 15% of them singletons. The specimen was blood. These TCRs come from a woman younger than 45 with Graves' hyperthyroidism that later progressed to Graves' ophthalmopathy.

This clonotype was counted many times. The chain carries TRBV6-1 and TRBJ1-5; no clear D gene. The germline V gene encodes CDR1 MNHNS and CDR2 SASEGT. The CDR3 extends over 14 amino acids. Between the trimmed V and J ends, which lost 8 bases and 4 bases, there was a span of 15 bases. This chain's CDR3 is CASRGEGRNQPQHF. The CDR3 nucleotides read TGTGCCAGCCGCGGCGAGGGCCGAAATCAGCCCCAGCATTTT.

This clonotype was observed a handful of times. The chain couples TRBV30 to TRBJ2-1; TRBD2 matches at 8 bases. This CDR3 comprises 17 residues. The germline V gene has CDR1 GTSNPN and CDR2 SVGIG (reference sequence). The V gene end was trimmed by 0 bases and the J gene end by 3 bases; junction bases not matched to a gene: 10. Written as DNA, the CDR3 is TGTGCCTGGAGTGTCCCCAGCGGGAGAGCGGTCTACAATGAGCAGTTCTTC. Its translation: CAWSVPSGRAVYNEQFF.

This clonotype occurred many times. The rearrangement uses TRBV20-1 and TRBJ2-5; D ambiguous. V was cut by 2 bases and J by 0 bases, with 13 bases left in between. Per the germline V gene, CDR1 is DFQATT and CDR2 is SNEGSKA (reference sequence). This CDR3 spans 15 amino acids. CDR3 in amino acids: CSARSLVGYQETQYF. The CDR3 nucleotides read TGCAGTGCTAGATCGCTAGTGGGGTACCAAGAGACCCAGTACTTC.

This clonotype came up many times. The chain recombines TRBV3-1 with TRBJ1-2; 7 nucleotides line up with TRBD1. Germline CDR1 is LGHDT and CDR2 is YNNKEL (reference sequence). This CDR3 is 14 amino acids long. J lost 8 bases, V lost 3 bases, and 9 bases had no gene match. For the CDR3, the DNA is TGTGCCAGCAGCCACAGACAGGGTAGAGACGGCTACACCTTC. It is translated as CASSHRQGRDGYTF.

The rearrangement links TRBV7-9 to TRBJ2-3; no clear D. Trimming took 5 bases from V and 2 from J, leaving 14 bases between them. Germline V gene lookup returns CDR1 SEHNR and CDR2 FQNEAQ (reference sequence). This CDR3 comprises 15 residues. In DNA form, the CDR3 reads TGTGCCAGCAGCCAACCAATAACAAACACAGATACGCAGTATTTT. Translated, it gives CASSQPITNTDTQYF.

This clonotype appeared many times. CDR3 bases: TGCGCCAGCAGCCGGGTGCGGGAGGGCGCCTACGAGCAGTACTTC. Its translation is CASSRVREGAYEQYF. The chain joins TRBV5-1 to TRBJ2-7, with 9 positions matching TRBD2. V shed 4 bases, J shed 2 bases, and the junction held 7 bases outside the gene matches. Germline CDR1 SGHRS, CDR2 YFSETQ. The length of the CDR3 is 15 residues.

In its sample, this clonotype was seen many times. CDR3 sequence: CSAKEGGYNEQFF. The CDR3 DNA reads as TGCAGTGCCAAGGAGGGAGGGTACAATGAGCAGTTCTTC. J is TRBJ2-1 and V is TRBV20-1; TRBD2 agrees at 7 bases. This CDR3 spans 13 amino acids. The V and J ends lost 6 bases and 4 bases, in that order; junction bases with no gene match: 6. Germline CDR1 and CDR2: DFQATT and SNEGSKA (reference sequence).

The chain uses TRBV10-1 and TRBJ2-2, with 9 nucleotides matching TRBD1. With 4 bases clipped from V and 4 bases from J, the junction kept 4 bases outside the gene matches. Germline CDR1 is WNHNN and CDR2 is SYGVQD (reference sequence). The CDR3 totals 15 residues. CDR3 region: CASSAGQGPTGELFF. The CDR3, as DNA: TGCGCCAGCAGTGCGGGACAGGGTCCCACCGGGGAGCTGTTTTTT.

This clonotype was detected ten times or more. The rearrangement uses TRBV5-8 and TRBJ2-1; no definite D call. The germline V gene has CDR1 SGHTS and CDR2 YDEGEE. V lost 0 bases and J lost 8, with 12 bases in between. The CDR3 covers 14 residues. The CDR3, as DNA: TGTGCCAGCAGCTTGGTGTCTGAGGTCGATGAGCAGTTCTTC. Translation gives CASSLVSEVDEQFF.

The rearrangement links TRBV7-9 to TRBJ2-5, with 9 positions matching TRBD1. This CDR3 comprises 14 residues. J lost 5 bases, V lost 4 bases, and 5 bases had no gene match. Germline V lookup: CDR1 SEHNR, CDR2 FQNEAQ (reference sequence). The CDR3 spells CASSSGQGWETQYF. CDR3 DNA sequence: TGTGCCAGCAGCTCTGGACAGGGGTGGGAGACCCAGTACTTC.

The table lists this clonotype with many counts. The rearrangement uses TRBV11-1 and TRBJ2-2, with 9 bases aligning to TRBD1. Germline V gene sequence: CDR1 SGHAT, CDR2 FQDESV (reference sequence). CDR3 length: 15 amino acids. J gave up 7 bases and V 3 bases, and 6 bases lay outside the gene matches. CDR3 residues: CASSFWDRENGELFF. As DNA, the CDR3 is TGTGCCAGCAGCTTTTGGGACAGGGAGAACGGGGAGCTGTTTTTT. Full variable domain (rest looked up from reference TRBV11-1 and TRBJ2-2): EAEVAQSPRYKITEKSQAVAFWCDPISGHATLYWYRQILGQGPELLVQFQDESVVDDSQLPKDRFSAERLKGVDSTLKIQPAELGDSAMYLCASSFWDRENGELFFGEGSRLTVL.

The sample holds many counts of this clonotype. The chain recombines TRBV9 with TRBJ1-2; D may be TRBD1 (5 bases). The ends were cut back, 3 bases at V and 4 bases at J, with 19 bases in the middle. Germline CDR1 SGDLS, CDR2 YYNGEE. The CDR3 is made up of 16 amino acids. The CDR3 region has the DNA TGTGCCAGCAGCGGCCCGATCGCGGGACTCCTCTATGGCTACACCTTC. It yields the protein CASSGPIAGLLYGYTF. Combining the CDR3 with reference TRBV9 and TRBJ1-2 gives the whole variable domain DSGVTQTPKHLITATGQRVTLRCSPRSGDLSVYWYQQSLDQGLQFLIQYYNGEERAKGNILERFSAQQFPDLHSELNLSSLELGDSALYFCASSGPIAGLLYGYTFGSGTRLTVV.

This chain links TRBV27 with TRBJ2-1, with D maybe TRBD2 (6 bases). The V gene's germline CDR1 is MNHEY and CDR2 SMNVEV (reference sequence). This CDR3 has 12 residues. V gave up 5 bases and J gave up 9 bases, with 11 bases separating them. The CDR3 sequence is CASSPPEGEQFF. In DNA form, the CDR3 reads TGTGCCAGCAGTCCCCCGGAGGGTGAGCAGTTCTTC.

This chain joins TRBV4-1 and TRBJ2-5, with 7 bases aligning to TRBD1. Germline CDR1 and CDR2: MGHRA and YSYEKL. Trimming removed 10 bases from V and 5 bases from J; junction bases left unmatched: 7. The CDR3 has 12 residues. The CDR3 is CATSGGLETQYF. In nucleotides, the CDR3 is TGCGCCACCTCAGGGGGTTTGGAGACCCAGTACTTC.

This clonotype was picked up many times. The chain is built from TRBV18 and TRBJ2-7; 10 nucleotides line up with TRBD1. In germline, CDR1 is KGHSH, CDR2 LQKENI. CDR3 size: 15 residues. V gave up 5 bases and J gave up 5 bases; unmatched junction bases: 9. The CDR3 protein is CASSRGSGQGNEQYF. The CDR3 DNA reads as TGTGCCAGCTCAAGGGGATCGGGACAGGGGAACGAGCAGTACTTC.

With regard to this clonotype: This clone may be a read error of a much larger clone one base away. The V and J genes are TRBV5-1 and TRBJ1-1; 10 positions match TRBD1. J lost 4 bases, V lost 4 bases, and 4 bases had no gene match. The germline gives CDR1 SGHRS, CDR2 YFSETQ. CDR3 length: 14 residues. Here the CDR3 reads CASSGGTGVTEAFF. Written as DNA, the CDR3 is TGCGCCAGCAGCGGGGGGACAGGGGTCACTGAAGCTTTCTTT. The full variable domain, its missing parts supplied by reference TRBV5-1 and TRBJ1-1, is KAGVTQTPRYLIKTRGQQVTLSCSPISGHRSVSWYQQTPGQGLQFLFEYFSETQRNKGNFPGRFSGRQFSNSRSEMNVSTLELGDSALYLCASSGGTGVTEAFFGQGTRLTVV.

This clonotype was seen many times. The CDR3 spells CASNRQGNNSPLHF. As DNA, the CDR3 is TGTGCCAGCAACCGACAGGGGAACAATTCACCCCTCCACTTT. The chain has TRBV2 and TRBJ1-6, with 8 bases aligning to TRBD1. Germline CDR1 is SNHLY and CDR2 is FYNNEI. The CDR3 extends over 14 amino acids. V lost 7 bases and J lost 7; bases outside the gene matches: 6.

The gene calls are TRBV27 and TRBJ2-3, with 7 bases fitting TRBD2. After removal of 2 bases from V and 2 bases from J, the junction contained 16 bases not matched to a gene. Germline V gene data show CDR1 as MNHEY and CDR2 as SMNVEV (reference sequence). The CDR3 covers 19 residues. In nucleotides, the CDR3 is TGTGCCAGCAGTTTAGTTCCCCGGGGAAGCGGGGTAGTCACAGATACGCAGTATTTT. Amino acids: CASSLVPRGSGVVTDTQYF.

This clonotype occurred many times. The chain is built from TRBV6-1 and TRBJ2-6; possible D gene TRBD1, 6 bases. Germline values: CDR1 MNHNS, CDR2 SASEGT. Trimming took off 1 base at V and 1 base at J, with 14 bases between the two ends. CDR3 length: 18 residues. Written as DNA, the CDR3 is TGTGCCAGCAGTGAAGACAGGGTATATCGGTCTGGGGCCAACGTCCTGACTTTC. Encoded protein: CASSEDRVYRSGANVLTF.

This clonotype was observed at least ten times. V and J are TRBV27 and TRBJ2-1, with TRBD2 identical over 11 bases. The CDR3 contains 14 residues. The germline CDR1 and CDR2 sequences are MNHEY and SMNVEV (reference sequence). With 3 bases clipped from V and 6 bases from J, the junction kept 1 base outside the gene matches. This CDR3 is CASSFSGRANEQFF. CDR3 nucleotide sequence: TGTGCCAGCAGTTTTAGCGGGAGGGCCAATGAGCAGTTCTTC.

The table lists this clonotype with a few counts. The chain combines TRBV20-1 with TRBJ2-2, with a tentative D call TRBD1 (5 bases). Trimming took off 6 bases at V and 6 bases at J, with 20 bases between the two ends. The germline CDR1 and CDR2 sequences are DFQATT and SNEGSKA (reference sequence). This CDR3 contains 15 residues. CDR3 nucleotide sequence: TGCAGTGCGATGCAGCCCATATCAGGGTCCGGGGAGCTGTTTTTT. Its protein is CSAMQPISGSGELFF.

The chain employs TRBV20-1 and TRBJ1-6; weak D call: TRBD1 (5 bases). Germline CDR1 and CDR2: DFQATT and SNEGSKA (reference sequence). V dropped 3 bases and J dropped 10 bases, with 13 bases sitting between them. The length of the CDR3 is 13 residues. CDR3 in DNA: TGCAGTGCTAGCCCACTTGGGGCGTCACCCCTCCACTTT. It encodes CSASPLGASPLHF.

This clonotype appeared many times. The chain employs TRBV20-1 and TRBJ1-2, with 10 bases matching TRBD1. The germline CDR1 and CDR2 sequences are DFQATT and SNEGSKA (reference sequence). Unmatched junction bases numbered 4, after V lost 2 bases and J lost 4 bases. This CDR3 is built from 14 residues. The CDR3 bases are TGCAGTGCTAGAATCCGGGACAGGGGCTATGGCTACACCTTC. Residues: CSARIRDRGYGYTF.

The J gene is TRBJ1-5, the V gene TRBV30; D is ambiguous. Germline CDR1 and CDR2: GTSNPN and SVGIG (reference sequence). V dropped 3 bases and J dropped 5 bases, with 8 bases sitting between them. The CDR3 runs 12 residues. CDR3 in DNA: TGTGCCTGGAGGAATGCGGATCAGCCCCAGCATTTT. The encoded protein is CAWRNADQPQHF.

The chain has TRBV25-1 and TRBJ2-5, with no clear D. The length of the CDR3 is 14 residues. V gave up 3 bases and J gave up 2 bases, with 10 bases separating them. Germline V gives CDR1 MGHDK, CDR2 SYGVNS. The CDR3 sequence is CASSDGRTQETQYF. In DNA form, the CDR3 reads TGTGCCAGCAGTGACGGCCGCACACAAGAGACCCAGTACTTC. Combining the CDR3 with reference TRBV25-1 and TRBJ2-5 gives the whole variable domain EADIYQTPRYLVIGTGKKITLECSQTMGHDKMYWYQQDPGMELHLIHYSYGVNSTEKGDLSSESTVSRIRTEHFPLTLESARPSHTSQYLCASSDGRTQETQYFGPGTRLLVL.

The chain combines TRBV2 with TRBJ2-1, with TRBD2 matching over 11 bases. J gave up 5 bases and V 7 bases, and 10 bases lay outside the gene matches. Germline lookup yields CDR1 SNHLY and CDR2 FYNNEI. This CDR3 spans 16 amino acids. CDR3 DNA: TGTGCCAGCACCTTCCGGGGGACTAGCGGCCACAATGAGCAGTTCTTC. Translated, it gives CASTFRGTSGHNEQFF.

Remarks on this clonotype: A much larger clone is a single base away; this may be a read error. The rearrangement links TRBV6-1 to TRBJ1-6; possible D gene TRBD1, 5 bases. Germline V gene sequence: CDR1 MNHNS, CDR2 SASEGT. There are 15 residues in the CDR3. V was trimmed by 5 bases and J by 7 bases, leaving 15 bases between them. The CDR3 DNA sequence: TGTGCCAGCAGTAGGGGCACCCCCGGGAATTCACCCCTCCACTTT. This sequence encodes CASSRGTPGNSPLHF.

This clonotype occurred a few times. The gene calls are TRBV18 and TRBJ2-2, with D perhaps matching TRBD1 or TRBD2 (5 bases each). Germline CDR1 reads KGHSH; CDR2 reads LQKENI. The CDR3 totals 17 residues. Trimming took 3 bases from V and 3 from J, leaving 17 bases between them. The CDR3 coding sequence is TGTGCCAGCTCACCCACGGGACCGTCGTGGGACACCGGGGAGCTGTTTTTT. As protein: CASSPTGPSWDTGELFF.

The V gene is TRBV7-9, the J gene TRBJ2-5, with D tentatively TRBD1 or TRBD2 (5 bases each). Trimming removed 1 base from V and 1 base from J, with 10 bases in between. CDR3 size: 15 residues. Germline CDR1 and CDR2: SEHNR and FQNEAQ (reference sequence). The CDR3 loop reads CASSLVSGGQETQYF. The DNA for the CDR3 is TGTGCCAGCAGCTTAGTCTCTGGGGGCCAAGAGACCCAGTACTTC. The full variable domain, in which reference TRBV7-9 and TRBJ2-5 provide the parts outside the CDR3, is DTGVSQNPRHKITKRGQNVTFRCDPISEHNRLYWYRQTLGQGPEFLTYFQNEAQLEKSRLLSDRFSAERPKGSFSTLEIQRTEQGDSAMYLCASSLVSGGQETQYFGPGTRLLVL.

There are many counts of this clonotype. The rearrangement links TRBV7-2 to TRBJ2-3; D gene ambiguous. Germline CDR1 and CDR2: SGHTA and FQGNSA. The ends were cut back, 5 bases at V and 0 bases at J, with 15 bases in the middle. The CDR3 loop spans 16 amino acids. As DNA, the CDR3 is TGTGCCAGCAGCCCCCAGGTTGCAGCCAGCACAGATACGCAGTATTTT. Translated: CASSPQVAASTDTQYF.